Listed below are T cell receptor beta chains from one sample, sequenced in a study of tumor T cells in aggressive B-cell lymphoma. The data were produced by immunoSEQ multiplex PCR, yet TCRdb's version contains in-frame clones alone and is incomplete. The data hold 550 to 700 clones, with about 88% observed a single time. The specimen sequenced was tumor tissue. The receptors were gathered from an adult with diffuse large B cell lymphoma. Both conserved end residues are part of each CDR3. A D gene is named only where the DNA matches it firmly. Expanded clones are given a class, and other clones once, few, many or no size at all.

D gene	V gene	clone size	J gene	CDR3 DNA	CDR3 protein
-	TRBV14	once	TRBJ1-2	TGTGCCAGCAGCGGCGGGACCTACCAGGAGGGCTACACCTTC	CASSGGTYQEGYTF
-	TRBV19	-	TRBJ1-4	TGTGCCAGTAGTAGGAAGTATCACGGGGAAAAACTGTTTTTT	CASSRKYHGEKLFF
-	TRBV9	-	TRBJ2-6	TGTGCCAGCAGCACCCCGACCCGACAAGGATCAGGGGCCAACGTCCTGACTTTC	CASSTPTRQGSGANVLTF
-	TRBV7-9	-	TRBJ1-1	TGTGCCAGCAGCCTGGGACTTCCGGGGAACACTGAAGCTTTCTTT	CASSLGLPGNTEAFF
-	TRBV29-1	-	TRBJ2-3	TGCAGCGTTATGACATCTAGCACAGATACGCAGTATTTT	CSVMTSSTDTQYF
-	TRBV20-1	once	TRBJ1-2	TGCAGTGCCGTCGCGGACTTTGGCTACACCTTC	CSAVADFGYTF
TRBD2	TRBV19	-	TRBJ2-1	TGTGCCAGTAGTCGACCCCGGTCTAGCGGTAAGAATGAGCAGTTCTTC	CASSRPRSSGKNEQFF
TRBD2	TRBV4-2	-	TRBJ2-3	TGTGCCAGCAGCCAAGCTTTAGCGGGGGGGCCAACAGATACGCAGTATTTT	CASSQALAGGPTDTQYF
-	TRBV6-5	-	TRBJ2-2	TGTGCCAGCAGTTATGGTGTCCCCCCGGGGGGGGAGCTGTTTTTT	CASSYGVPPGGELFF
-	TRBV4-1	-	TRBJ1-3	TGCGCCAGCAGCCAAGGTCCAGGGACTAAGGGAAACACCATATATTTT	CASSQGPGTKGNTIYF
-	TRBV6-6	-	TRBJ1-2	TGTGCCAGCAGCCGCGGCGGGGGGCGCCGGGATGGCTACACCTTC	CASSRGGGRRDGYTF
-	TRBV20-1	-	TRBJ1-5	TGCAGTGCTAGAGGTGGCGGGCCCCAGCATTTT	CSARGGGPQHF
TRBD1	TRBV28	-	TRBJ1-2	TGTGCCAGCAGCCCAGCCGACAGGGTGGGTGGCTACACCTTC	CASSPADRVGGYTF
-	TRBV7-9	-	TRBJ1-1	TGTGCCAGCAGCTTAGTTGTAAGACACCGCTTCGCTGAAGCTTTCTTT	CASSLVVRHRFAEAFF
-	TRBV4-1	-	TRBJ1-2	TGCGCCAGCAGCCAGACGCCCACCCGACAGGTGACATTTTATGGCTACACCTTC	CASSQTPTRQVTFYGYTF
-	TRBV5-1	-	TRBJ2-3	TGCGCCAGCAGCTTGGGGAGCGGTAGCACAGATACGCAGTATTTT	CASSLGSGSTDTQYF
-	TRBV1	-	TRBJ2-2	TGCACCAGCAGAAACAGGGGGCACACCGGGGAGCTGTTTTTT	CTSRNRGHTGELFF
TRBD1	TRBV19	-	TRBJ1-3	TGTGCCAGTAGCTGGACAGGGAATGGAAACACCATATATTTT	CASSWTGNGNTIYF
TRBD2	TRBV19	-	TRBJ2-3	TGTGCCAGTAGCGGGGGGATCACAGATACGCAGTATTTT	CASSGGITDTQYF
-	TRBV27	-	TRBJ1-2	TGTGCCAGCAGCCTTCAGGGTGGGGCCAACTATGGCTACACCTTC	CASSLQGGANYGYTF
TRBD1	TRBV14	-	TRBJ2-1	TGTGCCAGCAGCCAACTGGTAGCCGGGACAGGGGCCTACAATGAGCAGTTCTTC	CASSQLVAGTGAYNEQFF
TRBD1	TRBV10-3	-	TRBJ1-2	TGTGCCATCAGTCCGGACAGGGGTTTGTATGGCTACACCTTC	CAISPDRGLYGYTF
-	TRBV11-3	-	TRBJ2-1	TGTGCCAGCAGCTCGGGATCGAAACAGTTCTTC	CASSSGSKQFF
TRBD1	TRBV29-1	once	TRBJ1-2	TGCAGCGTTGAAGGCACAGGGGGCCTTGGCTACACCTTC	CSVEGTGGLGYTF
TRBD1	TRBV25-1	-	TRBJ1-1	TGTGCCAGCAGTGACCTACGCGGACAGGGGGTAGGGTTCTTT	CASSDLRGQGVGFF
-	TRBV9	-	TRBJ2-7	TGTACCAGCAGCGTAGGGGGCGGGGGGACCTACGAGCAGTACTTC	CTSSVGGGGTYEQYF
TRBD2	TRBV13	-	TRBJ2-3	TGTGCCAGCAGAGCTCGGGGGGGTACAGATACGCAGTATTTT	CASRARGGTDTQYF
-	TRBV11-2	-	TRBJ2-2	TGTGCCAGCAGCTTACCCGGGACTTACACCGGGGAGCTGTTTTTT	CASSLPGTYTGELFF
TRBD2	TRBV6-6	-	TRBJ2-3	TGTGCCAGCAGTCCATCGGGGGGGCGGCCCACAGATACGCAGTATTTT	CASSPSGGRPTDTQYF
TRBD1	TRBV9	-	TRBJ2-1	TGTGCCAGCAGCGGGACCAGGGGGTTCCACAACGGTGAGCAGTTCTTC	CASSGTRGFHNGEQFF
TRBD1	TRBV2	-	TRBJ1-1	TGTGCCAGCAGTGGGGGGGACAGGCCCCTGGCTTTCTTT	CASSGGDRPLAFF
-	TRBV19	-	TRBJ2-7	TGTGCCAGTAGTGGGGGCGGATCCTACGAGCAGTACTTC	CASSGGGSYEQYF
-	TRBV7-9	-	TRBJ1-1	TGTGCCAGCAGCCCCGGTGAAGTCACTGAAGCTTTCTTT	CASSPGEVTEAFF
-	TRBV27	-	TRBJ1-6	TGTGCCAGCACTCGGGATTCACCCCTCCACTTT	CASTRDSPLHF
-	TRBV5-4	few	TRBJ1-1	TGTGCCAGCAGCTTGGAATGGGGGCGTGAAGCTTTCTTT	CASSLEWGREAFF
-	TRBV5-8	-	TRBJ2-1	TGTGCCAGCAGCGGCTACAATGAGCGAGTTGAGCAGTTCTTC	CASSGYNERVEQFF
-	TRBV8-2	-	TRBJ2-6	TGTGGCAACCGAACAAAGATAACACAAAGTCGGGCCAACGTCCTGACTTTC	CGNRTKITQSRANVLTF
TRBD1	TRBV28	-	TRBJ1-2	TGTGCCAGCAGTTTTACGGGACAGGGGGGGATCAATGGCTACACCTTC	CASSFTGQGGINGYTF
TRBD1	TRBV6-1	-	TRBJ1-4	TGTGCCAGCAGTGAAATCCAGGGGGCGACTAATGAAAAACTGTTTTTT	CASSEIQGATNEKLFF
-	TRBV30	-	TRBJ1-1	TGTGCCTCCCAGGGGATGAACACTGAAGCTTTCTTT	CASQGMNTEAFF
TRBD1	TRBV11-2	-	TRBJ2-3	TGTGCCAGCAGCCCGCGGACAGGGGGCACAGATACGCAGTATTTT	CASSPRTGGTDTQYF
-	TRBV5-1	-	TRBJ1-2	TGCGCCAGCAGCTTGGGGGGGGGCTACGGCTATGGCTACACCTTC	CASSLGGGYGYGYTF
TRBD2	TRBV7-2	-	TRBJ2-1	TGTGCCAGCAGCCTTACGGGAGCGGGGGGGTCCTACAATGAGCAGTTCTTC	CASSLTGAGGSYNEQFF
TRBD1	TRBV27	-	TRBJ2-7	TGTGCCAGCAGGACAGGGGCGACCAACGAGCAGTACTTC	CASRTGATNEQYF
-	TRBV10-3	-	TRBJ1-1	TGTGCCATCAGTGATCAGGCATGGAACACTGAAGCTTTCTTT	CAISDQAWNTEAFF
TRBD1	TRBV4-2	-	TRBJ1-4	TGTGCCAGCAGCCGAGCGGGGGGGACAGGGAATGAAAAACTGTTTTTT	CASSRAGGTGNEKLFF
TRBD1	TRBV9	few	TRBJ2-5	TGTGCCAGCAGCCCGCGAGGGGGCGGTGAGACCCAGTACTTC	CASSPRGGGETQYF
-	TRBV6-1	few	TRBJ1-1	TGTGCCAGCCTAACGAACACTGAAGCTTTCTTT	CASLTNTEAFF
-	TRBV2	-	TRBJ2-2	TGTGCCAGCGGCGGGGGCCTCCGAAACGGGGAGCTGTTTTTT	CASGGGLRNGELFF
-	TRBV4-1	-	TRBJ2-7	TGCGCCAGCAGCCAAGGGACACGCTACGAGCAGTACTTC	CASSQGTRYEQYF
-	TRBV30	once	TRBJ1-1	TGTGCCTGGAGTTTCGGGGTGAACACTGAAGCTTTCTTT	CAWSFGVNTEAFF
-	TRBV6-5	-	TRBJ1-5	TGTGCCAGCAGTTCTATGGGACACTTGAATCAGCCCCAGCATTTT	CASSSMGHLNQPQHF
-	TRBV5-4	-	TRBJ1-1	TGTGCCAGCAGCTTGGCCTGGAGCGGGGGCACTGAAGCTTTCTTT	CASSLAWSGGTEAFF
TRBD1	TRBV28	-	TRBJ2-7	TGTGCCAGCAGTCCGGGACAGGGGGCTATCTACGAGCAGTACTTC	CASSPGQGAIYEQYF
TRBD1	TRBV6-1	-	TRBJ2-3	TGTGCCAGCAGTACAGGGGAGATGCGCACAGATACGCAGTATTTT	CASSTGEMRTDTQYF
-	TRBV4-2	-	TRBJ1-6	TGTGCCAGCAGCCAAGATCAGGGAAAGTTGCGGGATGGATCACCCCTCCACTTT	CASSQDQGKLRDGSPLHF
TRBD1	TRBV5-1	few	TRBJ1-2	TGCGCCAGCAGCCCGGGACAGAGCAATGGCTACACCTTC	CASSPGQSNGYTF
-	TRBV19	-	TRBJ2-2	TGTGCCAGTAGTATAGTACTAGCCGGGGAGCTGTTTTTT	CASSIVLAGELFF
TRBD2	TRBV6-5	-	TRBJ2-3	TGTGCCAGCAGTTGGGTTCTAGCGGGGGGGCCAGATACGCAGTATTTT	CASSWVLAGGPDTQYF
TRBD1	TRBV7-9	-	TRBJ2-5	TGTGCCAGCAGCCCCTCAGGGACAGAGGAAATGAAGACCCAGTACTTC	CASSPSGTEEMKTQYF